This T cell receptor beta chain is drawn from a study of T cell responses to AZD1222 COVID-19 vaccine. Broader study findings: There were vaccine-associated CD4 TCRs across spike, dominant at 160-218 and 743-854. Repertoires in all cases were sampled only once the peak T cell response had passed. The donor cohort was predominantly white British with a female majority, and clonal diversity may have been underestimated. Reportedly, nearly half the spike-specific TCRs target unmutated variant regions.

In the case of this clone: Its specificity is unknown.

This CDR3 region has 13 residues. V was clipped by 2 bases and J by 5 bases, with 7 bases between them. Germline CDR1 and CDR2: SGHTA and FQGTGA. Profiling relied on immunoSEQ multiplex PCR, and the TCRdb table lists in-frame clones only, not all of them. The sample has 65,000 to 80,000 clones, approximately 90% seen once. The source is an adult in good health. The J gene is TRBJ2-1, the V gene TRBV7-3; no clear D. The sequencing here drew on peripheral blood, taken on day 0 of MenACWY control vaccination. CDR3 sequence: CASSLGSNNEQFF. CDR3 nucleotides: TGTGCCAGCAGCTTAGGATCGAACAATGAGCAGTTCTTC.